This TCR beta chain comes out of a study of T cell responses to AZD1222 COVID-19 vaccine. Points on this clone: What it binds is not known.

General study results and limits: Donors were chiefly white British, with a greater number of females, and clonal diversity was perhaps underestimated. Baseline seropositivity occurred in only a handful of AZD1222 recipients. There were vaccine-associated CD4 TCRs across spike, dominant at 160-218 and 743-854.

V gave up 10 bases and J gave up 4 bases, with 19 bases separating them. This CDR3 contains 14 residues. The germline gives CDR1 LNHDA, CDR2 SQIVND (reference sequence). Repertoires were generated with immunoSEQ multiplex PCR, while TCRdb's copy carries only in-frame clones and drops some. The sample lists 120,000 or so clones; around 89% were seen once. The source material was peripheral blood, sampled on day 0 of MenACWY control vaccination. The gene calls are TRBV19 and TRBJ2-5, with D tentatively TRBD1 (6 bases). This TCR was sampled from an adult in good health. CDR3 coding DNA: TGTGCCACCTCACCTCAGGGGCTAAGAGAGACCCAGTACTTC. It is translated as CATSPQGLRETQYF.